Below, 21 T cell receptor beta chains from the same sample are listed, as sequenced in a study of relationships among human T cell subsets. From mRNA, alpha and beta CDR3 regions were amplified using semiquantitative ARM-PCR. Tagged nested gene-specific primers were used first, then communal superprimers amplified exponentially. From the multiplex PCR reads, TCRdb called clonotypes with MiXCR, one entry per CDR3 protein. The profile shows approximately 15,000 distinct CDR3 sequences, about 56% of them singletons. What was sequenced was total T cells sorted from blood. Receptor source: a man between 35 and 55 years old in good health.

This clonotype came up once. This chain uses TRBV11-1 with TRBJ1-1; D may be TRBD1 (5 bases). Germline CDR1 SGHAT, CDR2 FQDESV (reference sequence). Deletions cut 3 bases from V and 8 bases from J, with 7 bases between. The CDR3 contains 11 residues. CDR3 nucleotides: TGTGCCAGCAGCTTGGGGCCCGAAGCTTTCTTT. It encodes CASSLGPEAFF.

The chain links TRBV6-1 to TRBJ2-1; D gene uncertain. The CDR3 consists of 16 residues. Germline V gives CDR1 MNHNS, CDR2 SASEGT. Trimming took 2 bases from V and 0 from J, leaving 11 bases between them. The CDR3 DNA is TGTGCCAGCAGTGAATCCGGAGATCCCTCCTACAATGAGCAGTTCTTC. It codes for CASSESGDPSYNEQFF.

CDR3 loop: CASSLGGRETQYF. CDR3 nucleotide sequence: TGTGCCAGCAGTCTTGGGGGCCGAGAGACCCAGTACTTC. The V and J genes are TRBV6-1 and TRBJ2-5; TRBD1 might be the D (6 bases). CDR1 MNHNS and CDR2 SASEGT come from the germline V gene. The CDR3 is 13 residues long. V shed 5 bases and J shed 4 bases, with 11 bases lying between them.

V usage is TRBV2 and J usage is TRBJ1-4; D is ambiguous. The V and J ends lost 3 bases and 4 bases respectively, with 12 bases between them. CDR3 length: 15 amino acids. Germline CDR1 and CDR2: SNHLY and FYNNEI. The CDR3 DNA sequence: TGTGCCAGCAGTGAGTGGCAGCCATTTAATGAAAAACTGTTTTTT. It translates to CASSEWQPFNEKLFF.

The chain employs TRBV13 and TRBJ1-3, with a possible D match to TRBD1 (5 bases). The germline gives CDR1 PRHDT, CDR2 FYEKMQ (reference sequence). This CDR3 region has 18 residues. Trimming removed 1 base from V and 3 bases from J, with 19 bases in between. The CDR3 reads CASSLEGASTRRGNTIYF. The CDR3 DNA reads as TGTGCCAGCAGCTTAGAAGGGGCCTCCACCAGGCGTGGAAACACCATATATTTT.

The J gene is TRBJ2-1, the V gene TRBV28; D remains ambiguous. V was cut by 7 bases and J by 10 bases, with 14 bases left in between. There are 12 residues in the CDR3. CDR1 is MDHEN, CDR2 SYDVKM, per germline. The CDR3 region is CASTASRKEQFF. For the CDR3, the DNA is TGTGCCAGCACCGCGTCCCGTAAAGAGCAGTTCTTC.

This chain links TRBV28 with TRBJ2-7, with a possible D match to TRBD1 (6 bases). The germline gives CDR1 MDHEN, CDR2 SYDVKM. The CDR3 totals 13 residues. Trimming stripped 7 bases from V and 5 bases from J, with 15 bases between. In DNA, the CDR3 is TGTGCCAGCACCGGAGGCAGGGGCCACGAGCAGTACTTC. Its protein is CASTGGRGHEQYF.

This rearrangement joins TRBV20-1 to TRBJ1-2; D not certain. The CDR3 totals 12 residues. The germline V gene encodes CDR1 DFQATT and CDR2 SNEGSKA (reference sequence). Trimming left V 3 bases short and J 9 bases short, with 14 bases between. As DNA, the CDR3 is TGCAGTGCTAGTGCTAACCTATGGAGCTACACCTTC. It yields the protein CSASANLWSYTF.

The V call is TRBV28, the J call TRBJ1-4; TRBD1 agrees at 9 bases. The trim removed 5 bases at V and 8 bases at J, leaving 9 bases unmatched. Germline-derived CDR1 and CDR2 are MDHEN and SYDVKM. The CDR3 spans 15 residues. CDR3 DNA sequence: TGTGCCAGCAGTCCCTCTACAGGGGGCAGGGAAAAACTGTTTTTT. Amino acids: CASSPSTGGREKLFF.

A few counts support this clonotype. The chain joins TRBV13 to TRBJ1-2; 7 nucleotides align to TRBD1. CDR1 and CDR2 from the germline V gene are PRHDT and FYEKMQ (reference sequence). The CDR3 length is 16 residues. The ends lost 0 bases at V and 2 bases at J; junction bases unmatched: 6. The CDR3 coding sequence is TGTGCCAGCAGCTTAGGCCGGGGCAGGGGGAACTATGGCTACACCTTC. As protein: CASSLGRGRGNYGYTF.

The V call is TRBV11-2, the J call TRBJ2-1; TRBD2 agrees at 9 bases. Germline V lookup: CDR1 SGHAT, CDR2 FQNNGV. The CDR3 loop spans 17 amino acids. The V gene end was trimmed by 7 bases and the J gene end by 7 bases; junction bases not matched to a gene: 17. The CDR3 spells CASMMRGGLALKNEQFF. The CDR3 nucleotides read TGTGCCAGCATGATGAGGGGGGGACTAGCCCTCAAGAATGAGCAGTTCTTC.

This clonotype was counted once. The chain uses TRBV20-1 and TRBJ2-7; D could derive from TRBD1 or TRBD2 (6 bases each). Germline V gene sequence: CDR1 DFQATT, CDR2 SNEGSKA (reference sequence). V shed 5 bases and J shed 2 bases, with 13 bases lying between them. This CDR3 is built from 13 residues. This chain's CDR3 is CSAPGAGTYEQYF. CDR3 coding DNA: TGCAGTGCTCCAGGGGCGGGGACCTACGAGCAGTACTTC.

This clonotype was seen only a few times. The chain employs TRBV11-2 and TRBJ1-3; D uncertain. Deletions cut 5 bases from V and 2 bases from J, with 13 bases between. From germline, CDR1 is SGHAT and CDR2 FQNNGV. CDR3 length: 15 residues. The CDR3 loop is CASSQPGSPGNTIYF. In DNA, the CDR3 is TGTGCCAGCAGCCAGCCGGGGAGTCCTGGAAACACCATATATTTT.

This sequence joins TRBV6-5 and TRBJ2-6, with unresolved D. This CDR3 has 14 residues. Trimming removed 6 bases at V and 4 bases at J, with 10 bases between. Germline CDR1 and CDR2: MNHEY and SVGAGI. The CDR3 DNA follows: TGTGCCAGCAGCCAAATAGCCGGGGCCAACGTCCTGACTTTC. Residues: CASSQIAGANVLTF.

In its sample, this clonotype ranks as medium-sized. The chain couples TRBV7-8 to TRBJ2-1; D is ambiguous. The CDR3 consists of 14 residues. The germline V and J ends were trimmed by 5 bases and 5 bases, with 13 bases remaining between them. Germline CDR1 reads SGHVS; CDR2 reads FQNEAQ. The CDR3: CASSPNRANNEQFF. CDR3 DNA sequence: TGTGCCAGCAGCCCAAACCGGGCCAACAATGAGCAGTTCTTC.

The chain recombines TRBV12-5 with TRBJ2-1; 9 bases fit TRBD1. The V gene's germline CDR1 is LGHNT and CDR2 FRNRAP. V shed 1 base, J shed 6 bases, and the junction held 4 bases outside the gene matches. The CDR3 is 15 residues long. The CDR3 region has the DNA TGTGCTAGTGGTTTGGAGGGACAGGGTGGCAATGAGCAGTTCTTC. It yields the protein CASGLEGQGGNEQFF.

The chain is built from TRBV27 and TRBJ2-2; a possible D gene is TRBD2 (6 bases). This CDR3 region has 15 residues. CDR1 is MNHEY, CDR2 SMNVEV, per germline (reference sequence). The ends were cut back, 5 bases at V and 7 bases at J, with 17 bases in the middle. CDR3 sequence (DNA): TGTGCCAGCAGTCCCCCCCTGGGAGGTCACGGGGAGCTGTTTTTT. Residues: CASSPPLGGHGELFF.

The gene calls are TRBV11-2 and TRBJ1-2; TRBD1 might be the D (5 bases). The germline V and J ends were trimmed by 1 base and 7 bases, with 7 bases remaining between them. The CDR3 loop spans 12 amino acids. CDR1 is SGHAT and CDR2 is FQNNGV in the germline V gene. CDR3 sequence reads: CASSLAGSGYTF. In DNA form, the CDR3 reads TGTGCCAGCAGCTTAGCAGGGTCTGGCTACACCTTC.

The CDR3 loop reads CASSGTDPLHEQYF. The CDR3 DNA reads as TGCGCCAGCAGCGGGACTGACCCCCTACACGAGCAGTACTTC. V and J are TRBV5-1 and TRBJ2-7; D is possibly TRBD2 (6 bases). V lost 4 bases and J lost 5, with 16 bases in between. Germline-derived CDR1 and CDR2 are SGHRS and YFSETQ. The CDR3 is 14 amino acids.

This chain joins TRBV11-2 and TRBJ2-5; TRBD1 aligns across 8 bases. Losses at the gene ends were 5 bases for V and 1 base for J; bases not matched to a gene: 3. CDR3 length equals 14 residues. Germline V gene data show CDR1 as SGHAT and CDR2 as FQNNGV. The CDR3 DNA follows: TGTGCCAGCAGCCAACAGGGGGTCCAAGAGACCCAGTACTTC. Translation gives CASSQQGVQETQYF.

This chain uses TRBV28 with TRBJ2-7, with D perhaps TRBD1 or TRBD2 (5 bases each). The V and J ends lost 4 bases and 0 bases respectively, with 13 bases between them. CDR1 and CDR2 from the germline V gene are MDHEN and SYDVKM. This CDR3 has 15 amino acids. CDR3 coding DNA: TGTGCCAGCAGTTATGGGCAGGGACGCTCCTACGAGCAGTACTTC. Translation gives CASSYGQGRSYEQYF.